These 20 T cell receptor beta chains originate from one sample sequenced in a study of OX40 agonist ivuxolimab in advanced cancers. Clones were read by immunoSEQ multiplex PCR, and TCRdb kept only the in-frame ones, dropping some. The sample yields some 43,000 clones, approximately 87% seen once. Sequences were derived from CD4+ or CD8+ T cells sorted from blood, sampled in a trial of the OX40 agonist ivuxolimab. Receptors originate from an adult with an advanced solid tumor such as melanoma, head and neck, liver or kidney cancer.

V usage is TRBV18 and J usage is TRBJ2-5, with D perhaps matching TRBD1 or TRBD2 (5 bases each). The germline V gene encodes CDR1 KGHSH and CDR2 LQKENI. This CDR3 comprises 14 residues. V was pared by 5 bases and J by 5 bases, with 15 bases between. CDR3 in DNA: TGTGCCAGCTCAGCCGGGACCGGCTGGGAGACCCAGTACTTC. It encodes CASSAGTGWETQYF.

Here the CDR3 DNA reads TGTGCCAGCAGCCCAGGGACAGGGGGCACTTTCACTGAAGCTTTCTTT. Translating it yields CASSPGTGGTFTEAFF. The chain links TRBV4-2 to TRBJ1-1, with 12 nucleotides matching TRBD1. Germline V gives CDR1 LGHNA, CDR2 YNFKEQ. The CDR3 loop spans 16 amino acids. Losses at the gene ends were 4 bases for V and 4 bases for J; bases not matched to a gene: 7.

This chain connects TRBV12-5 to TRBJ1-1, with 7 nucleotides matching TRBD1. The germline CDR1 and CDR2 sequences are LGHNT and FRNRAP. The CDR3 has 16 amino acids. J was trimmed by 3 bases and V by 5 bases; bases with no gene match: 12. In nucleotides, the CDR3 is TGTGCTAGTGGTGTGAGGGTCCCGGACAGGCACACTGAAGCTTTCTTT. Translating gives CASGVRVPDRHTEAFF.

J is TRBJ2-5 and V is TRBV5-4; 9 nucleotides agree with TRBD1. The CDR3 contains 15 residues. CDR1 is SGHNT and CDR2 is YYREEE in the germline V gene (reference sequence). The V gene end was trimmed by 4 bases and the J gene end by 2 bases; junction bases not matched to a gene: 6. This CDR3 is CASSPGQGNQETQYF. The CDR3 DNA is TGTGCCAGCAGCCCAGGACAGGGGAATCAAGAGACCCAGTACTTC.

The rearrangement links TRBV7-2 to TRBJ2-2, with TRBD2 matching 10 bases. In germline, CDR1 is SGHTA, CDR2 FQGNSA. CDR3 length equals 19 residues. J gave up 3 bases and V 4 bases, and 14 bases lay outside the gene matches. The CDR3 bases are TGTGCCAGCAGCTCCCCAAGGCGGGGACTAGCGTCGGACACCGGGGAGCTGTTTTTT. Protein: CASSSPRRGLASDTGELFF.

This clone appeared a few times. This chain links TRBV7-1 with TRBJ2-7, with 15 nucleotides matching TRBD2. TRBV7-1 is filed as an ORF, its function uncertain. After removal of 5 bases from V and 0 bases from J, the junction contained 8 bases not matched to a gene. There are 18 residues in the CDR3. CDR3: CASSPRTSGGASSYEQYF. The CDR3 nucleotides read TGTGCCAGCAGCCCCCGGACTAGCGGGGGGGCCAGCTCCTACGAGCAGTACTTC.

The V and J genes are TRBV5-4 and TRBJ2-2; D gene ambiguous. The germline V and J ends were trimmed by 6 bases and 1 base, with 10 bases remaining between them. The CDR3 runs to 14 residues. The germline V gene has CDR1 SGHNT and CDR2 YYREEE (reference sequence). This CDR3 is CASNGPRNTGELFF. In nucleotides, the CDR3 is TGTGCCAGCAACGGTCCAAGGAACACCGGGGAGCTGTTTTTT.

This clone was counted a single time. The chain is built from TRBV4-1 and TRBJ2-7; 12 bases fit TRBD1. The CDR3 is 16 residues long. V shed 3 bases and J 6 bases; nucleotides not matched to a gene: 9. Germline CDR1 is MGHRA and CDR2 is YSYEKL. DNA for the CDR3: TGCGCCAGCAGCCATCCCGCCGGGACAGGGGGCTCCGAGCAGTACTTC. It encodes CASSHPAGTGGSEQYF.

The chain couples TRBV7-9 to TRBJ1-4, with TRBD1 as a possible D gene (6 bases). CDR3 length: 16 amino acids. Trimming took off 5 bases at V and 0 bases at J, with 13 bases between the two ends. Germline V CDR1 and CDR2: SEHNR, FQNEAQ (reference sequence). CDR3 loop: CASSPPDSATNEKLFF. CDR3 DNA: TGTGCCAGCAGCCCACCGGACAGTGCAACTAATGAAAAACTGTTTTTT.

J is TRBJ2-7 and V is TRBV6-5; 9 nucleotides agree with TRBD2. V lost 3 bases and J lost 0; bases outside the gene matches: 3. The CDR3 runs to 15 residues. Germline CDR1 reads MNHEY; CDR2 reads SVGAGI. The CDR3: CASSYSGGSSYEQYF. For the CDR3, the DNA is TGTGCCAGCAGTTATAGCGGGGGCAGCTCCTACGAGCAGTACTTC.

The chain joins TRBV9 to TRBJ2-2, with unresolved D. The germline V and J ends were trimmed by 4 bases and 2 bases, with 3 bases remaining between them. Germline V gives CDR1 SGDLS, CDR2 YYNGEE. CDR3 length: 12 residues. As DNA, the CDR3 is TGTGCCAGCAGCTTAAACACCGGGGAGCTGTTTTTT. Its translation is CASSLNTGELFF.

V and J are TRBV19 and TRBJ2-2; D is ambiguous. Germline CDR1 reads LNHDA; CDR2 reads SQIVND (reference sequence). Trimming cost V 3 bases and J 5 bases, with 7 bases left between them. The CDR3 has 13 amino acids. Here the CDR3 reads CASSIDRTGELFF. As DNA, the CDR3 is TGTGCCAGTAGTATCGACCGAACCGGGGAGCTGTTTTTT.

This rearrangement joins TRBV7-6 to TRBJ1-3; D uncertain. V was clipped by 5 bases and J by 0 bases, with 17 bases between them. The CDR3 sequence is 17 residues long. Germline values: CDR1 SGHVS, CDR2 FNYEAQ. The CDR3, as DNA: TGTGCCAGCAGCCCGAACCGGGCAGGACGCTCTGGAAACACCATATATTTT. This encodes CASSPNRAGRSGNTIYF.

The chain has TRBV27 and TRBJ2-1, with 16 bases lining up with TRBD2. The germline V gene encodes CDR1 MNHEY and CDR2 SMNVEV (reference sequence). With 6 bases clipped from V and 9 bases from J, the junction kept 5 bases outside the gene matches. CDR3 length equals 15 residues. This CDR3 is CASRLGTSGRVEQFF. In DNA form, the CDR3 reads TGTGCCAGCAGACTCGGGACTAGCGGGAGGGTTGAGCAGTTCTTC.

This chain connects TRBV7-8 to TRBJ2-1; 11 bases match TRBD2. Germline CDR1 reads SGHVS; CDR2 reads FQNEAQ. V was clipped by 0 bases and J by 7 bases; unmatched bases: 8. The CDR3 has 17 residues. The CDR3 sequence: CASSLAWASGGLNEQFF. For the CDR3, the DNA is TGTGCCAGCAGCTTAGCGTGGGCTAGCGGGGGGTTAAATGAGCAGTTCTTC.

The gene calls are TRBV19 and TRBJ2-2, with TRBD2 matching over 8 bases. The ends lost 5 bases at V and 3 bases at J; junction bases unmatched: 8. Per the germline V gene, CDR1 is LNHDA and CDR2 is SQIVND (reference sequence). This CDR3 has 16 residues. The CDR3: CASSGVAGFHTGELFF. As DNA, the CDR3 is TGTGCCAGTAGTGGGGTAGCGGGGTTCCACACCGGGGAGCTGTTTTTT.

This clone has a single count. CDR3 DNA sequence: TGTGCCAGCAGGGACTATTTATTCACCGGGGAGCTGTTTTTT. It yields the protein CASRDYLFTGELFF. J is TRBJ2-2 and V is TRBV6-1; D is possibly TRBD2 (6 bases). Germline V CDR1 and CDR2: MNHNS, SASEGT. V gave up 6 bases and J gave up 4 bases, with 12 bases separating them. The CDR3 spans 14 residues.

The V call is TRBV9, the J call TRBJ2-4; TRBD2 aligns across 12 bases. Trimming cost V 0 bases and J 7 bases; bases outside gene matches: 8. Germline V CDR1 and CDR2: SGDLS, YYNGEE. The CDR3 extends over 17 amino acids. As DNA, the CDR3 is TGTGCCAGCAGCGTAGGGGCTAGCGGGAGGGTTTGGAACATTCAGTACTTC. It codes for CASSVGASGRVWNIQYF.

The V and J genes are TRBV7-8 and TRBJ1-2; 7 nucleotides align to TRBD1. Germline assignment: CDR1 SGHVS and CDR2 FQNEAQ. The CDR3 spans 12 residues. After removal of 0 bases from V and 10 bases from J, the junction contained 2 bases not matched to a gene. CDR3 DNA sequence: TGTGCCAGCAGCTTAGCCAGGGGGGACTACACCTTC. This gives the protein CASSLARGDYTF.

The gene calls are TRBV25-1 and TRBJ2-2, with 7 bases matching TRBD1. Per germline, CDR1 MGHDK and CDR2 SYGVNS. This CDR3 contains 17 residues. With V trimmed by 3 bases and J by 0 bases, 7 bases remained unmatched. CDR3 sequence reads: CASSDPARGTNTGELFF. DNA of the CDR3: TGTGCCAGCAGTGATCCGGCCAGGGGGACGAACACCGGGGAGCTGTTTTTT. The entire variable domain, with the rest obtained from reference TRBV25-1 and TRBJ2-2, is as follows: EADIYQTPRYLVIGTGKKITLECSQTMGHDKMYWYQQDPGMELHLIHYSYGVNSTEKGDLSSESTVSRIRTEHFPLTLESARPSHTSQYLCASSDPARGTNTGELFFGEGSRLTVL.